The rows below give T cell receptor beta chains drawn from one sample of a study of CD8+ T cells in alopecia areata. TCRdb's table, derived via immunoSEQ multiplex PCR, lists solely in-frame clones and lacks some. The sample has 200,000 or so clones, under 40% seen once. Source: CD4+ T cells sorted from blood, taken between weeks 30 and 35, from a patient treated with tofacitinib. These receptor sequences come from a human donor with alopecia areata. CDR3s include the opening cysteine and the closing phenylalanine or tryptophan. A D gene is named only where the DNA matches it firmly. Some rows mark clone size as missing; the rest say once, few, many or name a class of expanded clone.

J | V | D | size | DNA | CDR3
TRBJ1-2 | TRBV30 | TRBD1 | few | TGTGCCGGAAAGGGACAGGGCAACTCGTATGGCTACACCTTC | CAGKGQGNSYGYTF
TRBJ1-5 | TRBV19 | - | few | TGTGCCAGTACCAGGGTGGGTCAGCCCCAGCATTTT | CASTRVGQPQHF
TRBJ2-1 | TRBV5-4 | - | - | TGTGCCAGCAGCAAGGGGGCGGGGAATGAGCAGTTCTTC | CASSKGAGNEQFF
TRBJ1-5 | TRBV30 | - | few | TGTGCCTGGAGTGTGAAAGGGTCAGGCAATCAGCCCCAGCATTTT | CAWSVKGSGNQPQHF
TRBJ1-5 | TRBV7-9 | TRBD1 | - | TGTGCCAGCAGCTTGAAGAGGGTGGGACAGAATCAGCCCCAGCATTTT | CASSLKRVGQNQPQHF
TRBJ1-4 | TRBV30 | - | - | TGTGCCTGGGCCTTCGGGGGGCCTAACGAAAAACTGTTTTTT | CAWAFGGPNEKLFF
TRBJ2-3 | TRBV9 | TRBD2 | once | TGTGCCAGCAGCCCAAGGACTAGCGGGAGGGATACGCAGTATTTT | CASSPRTSGRDTQYF
TRBJ1-2 | TRBV11-2 | - | - | TGTGCCAGCAGCTTACAAGGGGGAAACTATGGCTACACCTTC | CASSLQGGNYGYTF
TRBJ2-1 | TRBV30 | TRBD2 | - | TGTGCCTGGAGTGCCTTAGCGGGCCCCTACAATGAGCAGTTCTTC | CAWSALAGPYNEQFF
TRBJ1-4 | TRBV7-9 | TRBD1 | few | TGTGCCAGCAGCTTATATTTGATGGGACCGACAGGGGTTAAGGAAAAACTGTTTTTT | CASSLYLMGPTGVKEKLFF
TRBJ1-4 | TRBV4-1 | - | - | TGCGCCAGCAGCCAAGCTGAGACAGATGAAAAACTGTTTTTT | CASSQAETDEKLFF
TRBJ1-5 | TRBV30 | - | - | TGTGCCTGGAGTGTAGGGGACCCCTCCCGAAAAAATCAGCCCCAGCATTTT | CAWSVGDPSRKNQPQHF
TRBJ2-2 | TRBV29-1 | - | - | TGCAGCGTCCCCCGTCTAGCGTCGAACACCGGGGAGCTGTTTTTT | CSVPRLASNTGELFF
TRBJ2-5 | TRBV6-6 | - | - | TGTGCCAGCAGTTGGGGGGAGACCCAGTACTTC | CASSWGETQYF
TRBJ2-7 | TRBV30 | TRBD1 | - | TGTGCCTGCTTGGGACAGACGGGCTACGAGCAGTACTTC | CACLGQTGYEQYF
TRBJ1-5 | TRBV6-5 | - | - | TGTGCCAGCAGTGGTCAGGCTAGCAATCAGCCCCAGCATTTT | CASSGQASNQPQHF
TRBJ2-3 | TRBV27 | - | - | TGTGCCAGCATTCCCCGGCAGGGCATTTCAACCAGCACGCAGTATTTT | CASIPRQGISTSTQYF
TRBJ1-2 | TRBV5-1 | TRBD1 | - | TGCGCCAGCAGCTTGGTCGGTGGCTCGGGACAGACCTATGGCTACACCTTC | CASSLVGGSGQTYGYTF
TRBJ1-1 | TRBV29-1 | - | - | TGCAGCGTTAGGGCAGATGAAGCTTTCTTT | CSVRADEAFF
TRBJ1-4 | TRBV5-1 | TRBD1 | - | TGCGCCAGCAGCATTTTGGGACAGTCAACTAATGAAAAACTGTTTTTT | CASSILGQSTNEKLFF
TRBJ2-3 | TRBV6-5 | TRBD1 | - | TGTGCCAGCAGTTACCGGGGACAGCCTGGCACAGATACGCAGTATTTT | CASSYRGQPGTDTQYF
TRBJ2-5 | TRBV6-5 | - | - | TGTGCCAGCTCTGGTCTCCAAGAGACCCAGTACTTC | CASSGLQETQYF